A selection of T cell receptor beta chains follows, all from one sample in a study of beta chain features in type 1 diabetes. Using immunoSEQ multiplex PCR, the repertoire was profiled, and TCRdb retains in-frame clones only, with some absent. The sample lists about 320,000 clones; around 13% were seen once. Sequencing was carried out using central memory CD4+ T cells from blood. The receptor source for this set is a man aged 25-45 years in good health. The CDR3 runs from the conserved cysteine through the conserved F or W. The D gene is left open where the match is weak. Size is stated for part of the rows, as once, few or many counts, or as a class when the clone is expanded.

clone_size	v_call	j_call	d_call	cdr3_nt	cdr3_aa
-	TRBV30	TRBJ2-3	-	TGTGCCTTTTCGCCGGGAGTAACGCAGTATTTT	CAFSPGVTQYF
few	TRBV6-5	TRBJ1-4	-	TGTGCCAGCAGCCGCTCGGGGGTTGAGAATGAAAAACTGTTTTTT	CASSRSGVENEKLFF
-	TRBV7-2	TRBJ1-5	-	TGTGCCAGCAGCTCAACAGGGTTAGTGGATCAGCCCCAGCATTTT	CASSSTGLVDQPQHF
-	TRBV19	TRBJ2-1	-	TGTGCCAGTAGTAAACGATGGGACAGTAGGCGGGGGAGCGAGCAGTTCTTC	CASSKRWDSRRGSEQFF
few	TRBV2	TRBJ1-1	-	TGTGCCAGCAGTGATACGGGTACTGAAGCTTTCTTT	CASSDTGTEAFF
few	TRBV29-1	TRBJ1-1	-	TGCAGCGTTGCCCGGGGTTCGAACACTGAAGCTTTCTTT	CSVARGSNTEAFF
few	TRBV27	TRBJ2-7	-	TGTGCCAGCAGTCGCACCGGACCCGGGGGAAAGGAGCAGTACTTC	CASSRTGPGGKEQYF
-	TRBV5-6	TRBJ2-1	-	TGTGCCAGCAGCTTGACGCTTAGGGGTGAGCAGTTCTTC	CASSLTLRGEQFF
few	TRBV19	TRBJ1-1	-	TGTGCCAGTAGTATGACTCGCACCCGGCAGGGGAACACTGAAGCTTTCTTT	CASSMTRTRQGNTEAFF
-	TRBV19	TRBJ1-1	-	TGTGCCAGTAGTACTCCCGGGACGGGGACTGAAGCTTTCTTT	CASSTPGTGTEAFF
-	TRBV9	TRBJ2-2	-	TGTGCCAGCAGCGCATCCCTGAACACCGGGGAGCTGTTTTTT	CASSASLNTGELFF
many	TRBV18	TRBJ2-1	-	TGTGCCAGCTCACATTCGTCGGGGGTGGATCTGTTCTTC	CASSHSSGVDLFF
-	TRBV19	TRBJ1-5	-	TGTGCCAGTAACATAGATGGCAGGGTCAATCAGCCCCAGCATTTT	CASNIDGRVNQPQHF
few	TRBV29-1	TRBJ2-1	-	TGCAGCTCCCGGGTCGTATACAATGAGCAGTTCTTC	CSSRVVYNEQFF
few	TRBV28	TRBJ2-1	TRBD1	TGTGCCAGCAGTATACCGGGACAGGGGAATGAGCAGTTCTTC	CASSIPGQGNEQFF
few	TRBV2	TRBJ2-3	-	TGTGCCAGTGGAGTGGGGCGCACTGATACAGATACGCAGTATTTT	CASGVGRTDTDTQYF
-	TRBV25-1	TRBJ2-3	TRBD2	TGTGCCAGCAGTGAATTCGCGGGGGGCACAGATACGCAGTATTTT	CASSEFAGGTDTQYF